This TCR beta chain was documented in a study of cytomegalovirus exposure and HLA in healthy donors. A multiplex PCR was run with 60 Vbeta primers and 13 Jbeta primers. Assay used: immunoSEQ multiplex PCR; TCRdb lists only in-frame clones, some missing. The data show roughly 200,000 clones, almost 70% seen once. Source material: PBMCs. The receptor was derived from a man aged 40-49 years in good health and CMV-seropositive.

CDR3 coding DNA: TGCGCCAGCAGCTGGGGGCAGAACCAAGAGACCCAGTACTTC. Protein sequence: CASSWGQNQETQYF. The chain has TRBV5-1 and TRBJ2-5; possible D gene TRBD1, 6 bases. The CDR3 consists of 14 residues. V was cut by 3 bases and J by 0 bases, with 9 bases left in between. Germline V gene data show CDR1 as SGHRS and CDR2 as YFSETQ.